This T cell receptor beta chain emerged from a study of Graves' ophthalmopathy and Graves' hyperthyroidism. Study-level background: Pretreatment peripheral blood was obtained at initial diagnosis.

Amplified TCR beta CDR3 regions were obtained using RNA transcripts as template. A first-round RT-PCR used HTBI primers, followed by a second-round multiplex PCR. TCRdb re-derived calls from the multiplex PCR reads in MiXCR, one entry per CDR3 protein. The sample records hundreds of thousands of distinct CDR3 sequences, 22% being singletons. This clonotype was detected many times. Germline V gives CDR1 DFQATT, CDR2 SNEGSKA (reference sequence). Deletions cut 6 bases from V and 5 bases from J, with 14 bases between. The CDR3 runs 13 residues. Newly diagnosed hyperthyroidism donors, aged 18 to 65, duration under 2 months. The study excluded patients with other autoimmune diseases, uncontrolled infections, pregnancy or lactation.

This TCR was recovered from a woman under 30 with stable Graves' hyperthyroidism. Some clones in this sample may be carry-over from other donors' samples. Sequences were obtained from peripheral blood. The rearrangement uses TRBV20-1 and TRBJ1-5, with D perhaps matching TRBD1 (6 bases). The CDR3 loop is CSASGAPDQPQHF. In DNA, the CDR3 is TGCAGTGCGTCAGGGGCGCCGGATCAGCCCCAGCATTTT.